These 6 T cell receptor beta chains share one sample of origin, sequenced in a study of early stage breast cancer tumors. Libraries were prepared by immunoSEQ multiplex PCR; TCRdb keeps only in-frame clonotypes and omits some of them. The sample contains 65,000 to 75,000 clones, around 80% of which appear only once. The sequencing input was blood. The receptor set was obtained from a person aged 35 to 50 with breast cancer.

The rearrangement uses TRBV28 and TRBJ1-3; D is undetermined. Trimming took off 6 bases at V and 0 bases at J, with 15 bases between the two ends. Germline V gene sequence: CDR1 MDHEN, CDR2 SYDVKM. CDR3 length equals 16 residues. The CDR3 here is CASSPRTVYSGNTIYF. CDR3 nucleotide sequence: TGTGCCAGCAGCCCTCGGACCGTTTACTCTGGAAACACCATATATTTT.

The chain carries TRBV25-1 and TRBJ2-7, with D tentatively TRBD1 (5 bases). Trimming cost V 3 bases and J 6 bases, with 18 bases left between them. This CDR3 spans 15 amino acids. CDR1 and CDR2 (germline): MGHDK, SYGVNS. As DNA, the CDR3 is TGTGCCAGCAGTGAGTCGGCAGGGTGGACGAGCGAGCAGTACTTC. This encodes CASSESAGWTSEQYF.

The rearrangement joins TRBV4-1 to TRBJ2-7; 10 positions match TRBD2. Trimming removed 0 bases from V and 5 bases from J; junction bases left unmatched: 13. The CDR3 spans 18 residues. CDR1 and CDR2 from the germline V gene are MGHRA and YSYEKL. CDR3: CASSQEAGGLGVGNEQYF. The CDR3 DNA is TGCGCCAGCAGCCAAGAAGCGGGAGGGCTCGGGGTAGGAAACGAGCAGTACTTC.

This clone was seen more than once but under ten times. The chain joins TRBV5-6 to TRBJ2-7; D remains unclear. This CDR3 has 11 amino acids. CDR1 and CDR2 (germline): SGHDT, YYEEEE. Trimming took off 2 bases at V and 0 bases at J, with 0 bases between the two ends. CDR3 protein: CASSFSYEQYF. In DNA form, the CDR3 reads TGTGCCAGCAGCTTCTCCTACGAGCAGTACTTC. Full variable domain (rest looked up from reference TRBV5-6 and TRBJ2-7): DAGVTQSPTHLIKTRGQQVTLRCSPKSGHDTVSWYQQALGQGPQFIFQYYEEEERQRGNFPDRFSGHQFPNYSSELNVNALLLGDSALYLCASSFSYEQYFGPGTRLTVT.

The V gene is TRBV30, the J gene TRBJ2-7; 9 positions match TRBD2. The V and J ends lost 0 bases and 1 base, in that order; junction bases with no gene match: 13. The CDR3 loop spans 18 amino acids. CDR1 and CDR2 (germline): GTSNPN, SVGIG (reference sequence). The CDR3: CAWSVRGLSGRGSYEQYF. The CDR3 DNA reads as TGTGCCTGGAGTGTACGGGGACTTAGCGGGAGAGGGTCCTACGAGCAGTACTTC. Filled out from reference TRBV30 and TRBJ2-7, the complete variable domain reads SQTIHQWPATLVQPVGSPLSLECTVEGTSNPNLYWYRQAAGRGLQLLFYSVGIGQISSEVPQNLSASRPQDRQFILSSKKLLLSDSGFYLCAWSVRGLSGRGSYEQYFGPGTRLTVT.

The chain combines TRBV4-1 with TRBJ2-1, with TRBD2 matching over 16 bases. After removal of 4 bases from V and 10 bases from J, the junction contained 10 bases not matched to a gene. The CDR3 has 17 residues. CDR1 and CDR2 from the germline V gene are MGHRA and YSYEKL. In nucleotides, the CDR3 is TGCGCCAGCAGCCTAACCGGGACTAGCGGGAGGGCTGGAGAGCAGTTCTTC. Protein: CASSLTGTSGRAGEQFF.